The clone carrying this T cell receptor (beta chain) appeared once. The sample belongs to a study of blood T cell repertoires in COVID-19. Looking at the study overall: Sites across the United States, Italy and Spain contributed samples from acute and convalescent COVID-19. PBMCs, B-cell-depleted T cells, or T cells were the source of the cDNA or gDNA that made up the material.

The germline CDR1 and CDR2 sequences are SGDLS and YYNGEE. There are 16 residues in the CDR3. After removal of 4 bases from V and 0 bases from J, the junction contained 7 bases not matched to a gene. In the original workflow: Reference gene primers were amplified, and this amplification served to estimate nucleated cell counts. Sequencing was performed with immunoSEQ multiplex PCR; in TCRdb, only in-frame clones are kept and a portion is missing. V, J and clone size reflect that table, while D and trimming were determined from the DNA. The sample consists of around 150,000 clones, about 93% of them appearing once.

This rearrangement joins TRBV9 to TRBJ2-3, with TRBD2 matching over 8 bases. Sequenced sample: peripheral blood. The clonotype originates from a woman aged 45-65 years with acute or convalescent COVID-19. CDR3 DNA: TGTGCCAGCAGCTTCTATAGCGGGGTCAGCACAGATACGCAGTATTTT. Translating it yields CASSFYSGVSTDTQYF.